The TCR beta chain described here comes from a study of T cells in Graves' hyperthyroidism and ophthalmopathy. The study, taken as a whole, reports: Ophthalmopathy onset followed model prediction by a median approximately 5.9 months.

As for this clonotype: Antigen: not known.

This CDR3 is 12 amino acids long. CDR1 is ENHRY, CDR2 SYGVKD, per germline. V was trimmed by 10 bases and J by 6 bases, leaving 15 bases between them. An absence of ophthalmopathy progression within 18 months meant stable Graves' hyperthyroidism. With a duration under 2 months, the hyperthyroidism was newly diagnosed in patients aged 18 to 65. Diagnoses were established using clinical symptoms, serum thyroxine and TRAb, thyroid ultrasound and orbital computed tomography. What was amplified from RNA transcripts were TCR beta CDR3 regions. The HTBI primer set served for first-round RT-PCR of the TCR CDR3. TCRdb recomputed calls from the multiplex PCR reads with MiXCR, one row per CDR3 protein. The table has hundreds of thousands of distinct CDR3 sequences, about half seen once.

The origin of this receptor is a woman aged 18-29 years with Graves' hyperthyroidism. This sequence joins TRBV10-3 and TRBJ1-2; maybe TRBD1 (6 bases). The sample consisted of peripheral blood or thyroid tissue (not recorded which). The CDR3 loop is CATGTEGDGYTF. CDR3 DNA: TGTGCCACTGGGACGGAGGGGGATGGCTACACCTTC.